Listed below are T cell receptor beta chains from one sample, sequenced in a study of blood T cell repertoires in COVID-19. This table comes from immunoSEQ multiplex PCR, and its TCRdb copy is limited to in-frame clones, with some not included. The sample contains 200,000 to 250,000 clones, about 85% of which appear only once. What was sequenced was peripheral blood. Source of these receptors: a woman aged 18-29 years who had recovered from COVID-19. The CDR3 runs from the conserved cysteine through the conserved F or W. D genes are given only for firm matches. Not every row has a clone size; where given, it reads once, few, many or a size class.

TGTGCCAGCAGCTTACTAAGGACTAGGGGCGGGGAGCTGTTTTTT	CASSLLRTRGGELFF	15	TRBJ2-2	TRBD2	few	TRBV7-3
TGTGCCAGCATAACAGGGGTTCTCACTGAAGCTTTCTTT	CASITGVLTEAFF	13	TRBJ1-1	TRBD1	.	TRBV12-3/TRBV12-4
TGTGCCAGCAGCCATCTGGGTTCTAGTCCAACCACTAGCGGGAGCACAGATACGCAGTATTTT	CASSHLGSSPTTSGSTDTQYF	21	TRBJ2-3	TRBD2	.	TRBV3-1/TRBV3-2
TGTGCCAGCAGTTTCACAGGGGTGGATGAAGCTTTCTTT	CASSFTGVDEAFF	13	TRBJ1-1	TRBD1	.	TRBV11-2
TGTGCCACCAGTGACTCCGGACAGGGGGGTCGCAATCAGCCCCAGCATTTT	CATSDSGQGGRNQPQHF	17	TRBJ1-5	TRBD1	.	TRBV24-1
TGTGCCAGCAGCCAAGATCTCGGGGGGTCCTGGACCCAGTACTTC	CASSQDLGGSWTQYF	15	TRBJ2-5	TRBD2	.	TRBV4-2
TGTGCCAGCAGAAGACTCACGTCTGGAAACACCATATATTTT	CASRRLTSGNTIYF	14	TRBJ1-3	.	once	TRBV2
TGTGCCAGCAGCCAAGGCCCATCGGGGTACGAGCAGTACTTC	CASSQGPSGYEQYF	14	TRBJ2-7	.	.	TRBV3-1/TRBV3-2
TGTGCCAGCAGTCCCGGGGTAGCGGGAACCTACGAGCAGTACTTC	CASSPGVAGTYEQYF	15	TRBJ2-7	TRBD2	.	TRBV3-1/TRBV3-2
TGTGCCAGCAGCCCGGACAGGGAGGGCTATGGCTACACCTTC	CASSPDREGYGYTF	14	TRBJ1-2	TRBD1	few	TRBV5-6
TGTGCCAGCAGTCTAAACCCGAGCGGGGGGGACAATGAGCAGTTCTTC	CASSLNPSGGDNEQFF	16	TRBJ2-1	TRBD2	.	TRBV9
TGTGCCAGCAAAAACAGAGAGGGGACAGGCACCTACGAGCAGTACTTC	CASKNREGTGTYEQYF	16	TRBJ2-7	TRBD1	few	TRBV5-5
TGTGCCAGCAGCCAAGTTGGGGGACTCACAGATACGCAGTATTTT	CASSQVGGLTDTQYF	15	TRBJ2-3	.	.	TRBV14
TGTGCCAGCAGCCCCAGGACAGAGGAAAAAAAACTGTTTTTT	CASSPRTEEKKLFF	14	TRBJ1-4	.	.	TRBV9
TGTGCCAGCACGTGGACTGGCTACTACGAGCAGTACTTC	CASTWTGYYEQYF	13	TRBJ2-7	.	.	TRBV6-5
TGTGCCAGCAGTTTCGCAGGGAGGCATGGCTACACCTTC	CASSFAGRHGYTF	13	TRBJ1-2	.	few	TRBV27
TGTGCCAGCAGCGTAGGGACAGTCTCCTACAATGAGCAGTTCTTC	CASSVGTVSYNEQFF	15	TRBJ2-1	TRBD1	.	TRBV5-8
TGTGCCAGCTCACCTCTCGCAGGGGGATTCGTCAGTGAAGCTTTCTTT	CASSPLAGGFVSEAFF	16	TRBJ1-1	TRBD1	.	TRBV18
TGTGCCAGCAGTGAAGCGCGGGGGGGCACTGAAGCTTTCTTT	CASSEARGGTEAFF	14	TRBJ1-1	.	.	TRBV2
TGTGCCAGCAGCGGTCGGACAGGGATCAATCAGCCCCAGCATTTT	CASSGRTGINQPQHF	15	TRBJ1-5	TRBD1	.	TRBV6-5
TGTGCCAGCAGCTTGGACAGATCCTCTGGAAACACCATATATTTT	CASSLDRSSGNTIYF	15	TRBJ1-3	.	.	TRBV7-2
TGTGCCAGCAGTACCCGGGAGACGAGGTCCTACGAGCAGTACTTC	CASSTRETRSYEQYF	15	TRBJ2-7	.	.	TRBV27
TGTGCCAGTAGTCCAGACAGGTTAGGCTACACCTTC	CASSPDRLGYTF	12	TRBJ1-2	.	.	TRBV19
TGTGCCTGGAGTGTACAGGGGGCTACGGCAGTCCATGGCTACACCTTC	CAWSVQGATAVHGYTF	16	TRBJ1-2	TRBD1	.	TRBV30
TGTGCCAGCAGCTCCCTGCGGGCTAGCGGGAGAATGGGCACCGGGGAGCTGTTTTTT	CASSSLRASGRMGTGELFF	19	TRBJ2-2	TRBD2	.	TRBV7-7
TGTGCCATCAGCCCGGGAGGACGCACAGATACGCAGTATTTT	CAISPGGRTDTQYF	14	TRBJ2-3	TRBD2	.	TRBV10-3
TGTGCCACCAGCAGAGAGGCTAGCGGGAGCTACGAGCAGTACTTC	CATSREASGSYEQYF	15	TRBJ2-7	TRBD2	.	TRBV15
TGTGCCAGCAGCCAAGCGGTGACAGGGAGGAATGAGCAGTTCTTC	CASSQAVTGRNEQFF	15	TRBJ2-1	.	once	TRBV3-1/TRBV3-2
TGCGCCAGCAGCCAAGTATTCCCAATAGGACAGTCCTATGGCTACACCTTC	CASSQVFPIGQSYGYTF	17	TRBJ1-2	.	once	TRBV4-1
TGCAGCGTTGGCGGGGGATCGGTTTACGAGCAGTACTTC	CSVGGGSVYEQYF	13	TRBJ2-7	TRBD2	.	TRBV29-1
TGTGCCAGCAGCGTTTCGGGGGGTTCTGGAAACACCATATATTTT	CASSVSGGSGNTIYF	15	TRBJ1-3	.	.	TRBV9
TGCAGCGTTGAAACCGGCGGGACAGGCTATGGCTACACCTTC	CSVETGGTGYGYTF	14	TRBJ1-2	TRBD1	.	TRBV29-1
TGTGCCACCAGTGATGTTAGTGAGCGGCAAGAGACCCAGTACTTC	CATSDVSERQETQYF	15	TRBJ2-5	.	.	TRBV24-1
TGTGCCAGCAGCTTCCGGGGACTAGCGGGAGCCCTACACTTC	CASSFRGLAGALHF	14	TRBJ2-7	TRBD2	.	TRBV5-4
TGTGCCAGCAGCGGGAGTGGGTCCTACGAGCAGTACTTC	CASSGSGSYEQYF	13	TRBJ2-7	.	.	TRBV6-2/TRBV6-3
TGTGCCAGCAGTTACGGGACACCTAACACCGGGGAGCTGTTTTTT	CASSYGTPNTGELFF	15	TRBJ2-2	.	.	TRBV6-5
TGTGCCAGCAGCTTAGTAGGGACACGAAATCAGCCCCAGCATTTT	CASSLVGTRNQPQHF	15	TRBJ1-5	.	.	TRBV7-2
TGTGCCAGCAGCACCGCGGAGGTAGCTTTCTTT	CASSTAEVAFF	11	TRBJ1-1	.	.	TRBV11-1
TGTGCCAGTAGTACCCCGAGCGAGTACAATGAGCAGTTCTTC	CASSTPSEYNEQFF	14	TRBJ2-1	.	.	TRBV19
TGCGCCAGCAGCCGAACAGAGCGGGTGGACTATGGCTACACCTTC	CASSRTERVDYGYTF	15	TRBJ1-2	.	once	TRBV4-3